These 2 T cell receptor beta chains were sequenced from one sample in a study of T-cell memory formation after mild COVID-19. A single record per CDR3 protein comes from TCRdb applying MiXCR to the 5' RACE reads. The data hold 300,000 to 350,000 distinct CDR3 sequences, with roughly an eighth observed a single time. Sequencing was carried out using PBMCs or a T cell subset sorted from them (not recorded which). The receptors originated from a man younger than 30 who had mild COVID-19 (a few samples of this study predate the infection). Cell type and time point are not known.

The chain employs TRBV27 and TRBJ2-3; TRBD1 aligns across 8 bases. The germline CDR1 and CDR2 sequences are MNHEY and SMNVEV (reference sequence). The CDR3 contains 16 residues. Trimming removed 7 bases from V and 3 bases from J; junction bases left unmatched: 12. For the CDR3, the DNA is TGTGCCAGCACATTCGGGGCAGGGGGCAGGACAGATACGCAGTATTTT. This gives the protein CASTFGAGGRTDTQYF.

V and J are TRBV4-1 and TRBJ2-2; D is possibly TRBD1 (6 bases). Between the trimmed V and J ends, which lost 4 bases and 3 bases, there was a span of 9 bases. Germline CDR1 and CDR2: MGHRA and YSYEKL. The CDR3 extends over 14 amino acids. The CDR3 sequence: CASSLYRDTGELFF. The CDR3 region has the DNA TGCGCCAGCAGCCTTTACAGGGACACCGGGGAGCTGTTTTTT.